The rows below give T cell receptor beta chains drawn from one sample of a study of blood T cell repertoires in COVID-19. Method: immunoSEQ multiplex PCR; TCRdb's copy keeps in-frame clones and lacks some. The repertoire holds 210,000 or so clones, with 70% to 90% as singletons. Input material: peripheral blood. The receptors were sampled from a woman between 35 and 50 years old who had recovered from COVID-19. The CDR3 runs from the conserved cysteine through the conserved F or W. Fields, in order: J gene, V gene, CDR3 protein.

TRBJ1-2 TRBV5-1 CASSFPGGAYGYTF
TRBJ1-6 TRBV18 CASSPGQGSSPLHF
TRBJ1-5 TRBV28 CASSFQMGKQPQHF
TRBJ2-3 TRBV7-2 CASSRRPSGDTQYF
TRBJ2-2 TRBV6-5 CASRTENTGELFF
TRBJ1-4 TRBV2 CASSERQPTNEKLFF
TRBJ2-1 TRBV4-2 CASSQDVDRAGSEQFF
TRBJ2-7 TRBV6-2/TRBV6-3 CASSYSLAAYEQYF
TRBJ2-7 TRBV7-2 CASSLYPQYEQYF
TRBJ2-3 TRBV12-5 CASGLATQGSTQYF
TRBJ2-2 TRBV28 CASNPHWGGTGELFF
TRBJ1-1 TRBV6-2/TRBV6-3 CASSRDSEAFF
TRBJ2-7 TRBV27 CASSPGTDFYEQYF
TRBJ1-2 TRBV28 CASHFDTDYGYTF
TRBJ2-1 TRBV11-3 CASSLAGKRREQFF
TRBJ2-1 TRBV9 CASSAQTGRGNEQFF
TRBJ1-6 TRBV7-9 CASRLTAGASSYNSPLHF
TRBJ2-2 TRBV27 CAIRQPNTGELFF
TRBJ2-1 TRBV11-3 CASSQLKASGTLNEQFF
TRBJ2-5 TRBV10-2 CASEGEAAETQYF
TRBJ1-6 TRBV7-9 CASSSREGGVYNSPLHF
TRBJ1-5 TRBV19 CASHTTGYGNQPQHF
TRBJ2-5 TRBV28 CASSFMRQGAVETQYF
TRBJ1-6 TRBV9 CASSGPGQGQIYNSPLHF
TRBJ1-1 TRBV3-1/TRBV3-2 CASSQSTGTEAFF
TRBJ2-7 TRBV5-5 CASSWEQVVDEQYF
TRBJ1-2 TRBV12-3/TRBV12-4 CASSLRTGYGYTF
TRBJ2-5 TRBV10-3 CAISEIGLAGAGEQETQYF
TRBJ2-1 TRBV7-9 CASSSSGRAYEQFF
TRBJ2-3 TRBV30 CAWSGTGGSRRTDTQYF
TRBJ2-7 TRBV5-8 CASSSHTGLAGDNEQYF
TRBJ1-4 TRBV6-5 CASIPEAGGPEKLFF
TRBJ2-3 TRBV6-2/TRBV6-3 CASSYPTSGTDTQYF
TRBJ2-3 TRBV10-3 CAISEAGPGTDTQYF
TRBJ2-1 TRBV19 CATKPRTSGTKKSYNEQFF
TRBJ2-5 TRBV11-2 CASSLKLGPAETQYF
TRBJ1-1 TRBV9 CASSVLQTGGAEAFF
TRBJ2-1 TRBV11-2 CASSPRTSGRDYNEQFF
TRBJ2-2 TRBV6-2/TRBV6-3 CASSNGQGNTGELFF
TRBJ1-1 TRBV13 CASSKRAEAFF
TRBJ2-7 TRBV5-4 CASSLNTGLDWRGQYF
TRBJ2-5 TRBV30 CAWTPAGLVTQYF
TRBJ2-7 TRBV28 CASRGRTGVHEQYF
TRBJ2-1 TRBV5-5 CASSLAGTSGYNEQFF